Below are 5 T cell receptor beta chains sequenced from a single sample in a study of blood T cell repertoires in COVID-19. TCRdb's copy holds only in-frame clones and misses some; the assay was immunoSEQ multiplex PCR. Seen here are over 65,000 clones, 82% observed once, and the top ten hold about 15%. The sample comprised peripheral blood. All receptors come from a man older than 75 with active COVID-19.

The chain links TRBV11-2 to TRBJ2-1, with D maybe TRBD1 (6 bases). Germline V gene sequence: CDR1 SGHAT, CDR2 FQNNGV. CDR3 length: 17 residues. V was trimmed by 5 bases and J by 9 bases, leaving 26 bases between them. The CDR3: CASSLQSGTQGYGEQFF. For the CDR3, the DNA is TGTGCCAGCAGCCTACAGTCGGGAACACAGGGTTACGGTGAGCAGTTCTTC.

The chain recombines TRBV7-2 with TRBJ2-3; TRBD1 aligns across 12 bases. The junction had 11 bases not matched to a gene; V was cut back by 5 bases and J by 11 bases. Germline V lookup: CDR1 SGHTA, CDR2 FQGNSA. CDR3 size: 15 residues. CDR3 protein: CASSRAGTGGEWQYF. The CDR3 DNA follows: TGTGCCAGCAGCCGGGCCGGGACAGGGGGCGAATGGCAGTATTTT.

The chain is built from TRBV18 and TRBJ2-3, with 7 bases identical to TRBD2. V dropped 3 bases and J dropped 7; count of bases not matched to a gene: 4. CDR1 is KGHSH, CDR2 LQKENI, per germline. The CDR3 extends over 13 amino acids. CDR3 in DNA: TGTGCCAGCTCACCGGGGACTACCAATACGCAGTATTTT. The encoded protein is CASSPGTTNTQYF.

The rearrangement links TRBV19 to TRBJ2-7; 10 bases map to TRBD2. The trim removed 1 base at V and 4 bases at J, leaving 4 bases unmatched. Germline lookup yields CDR1 LNHDA and CDR2 SQIVND (reference sequence). The CDR3 sequence is 15 residues long. The chain's CDR3 is CASSIVGTSEYEQYF. As DNA, the CDR3 is TGTGCCAGTAGTATAGTCGGGACTAGCGAATACGAGCAGTACTTC.

This clone was recorded at least ten times. The chain has TRBV5-1 and TRBJ1-2; 8 nucleotides agree with TRBD1. The CDR3 runs to 18 residues. V shed 2 bases, J shed 1 base, and the junction held 13 bases outside the gene matches. Germline V gene data show CDR1 as SGHRS and CDR2 as YFSETQ. CDR3 protein: CASSLPGQEGLFNYGYTF. CDR3 bases: TGCGCCAGCAGCTTACCGGGACAGGAAGGTCTTTTTAACTATGGCTACACCTTC. Using reference TRBV5-1 and TRBJ1-2 for the parts outside the CDR3, the full variable domain is KAGVTQTPRYLIKTRGQQVTLSCSPISGHRSVSWYQQTPGQGLQFLFEYFSETQRNKGNFPGRFSGRQFSNSRSEMNVSTLELGDSALYLCASSLPGQEGLFNYGYTFGSGTRLTVV.